The rows below give T cell receptor beta chains drawn from one sample of a study of blood T cells in healthy people across ages. TCRdb re-called the 5' RACE reads with MiXCR, one entry per CDR3 protein. This sample has about 1,000,000 distinct CDR3 sequences, with under 45% found just once. Sequenced sample: blood. These TCRs come from a woman aged 60-70 years in good health. Both conserved end residues are part of each CDR3. D genes are given only for firm matches. Size tells how often a clone was seen (once, few, many) or the class of an expanded clone, and some rows leave it out.

>TRBV7-8|-|13|-|TRBJ2-1
TGTGCCAGCAGCTTAGCGCAAACGTATGAGCAGTTCTTC
CASSLAQTYEQFF
>TRBV5-8|-|16|TRBD1|TRBJ1-2
TGTGCCAGCAGCAGACCGGGACAGACTCTTGCCTATGGCTACACCTTC
CASSRPGQTLAYGYTF
>TRBV12-3/TRBV12-4|-|16|-|TRBJ1-5
TGTGCCAGCAGTCCATCGGGGGGGCCAGGCAATCAGCCCCAGCATTTT
CASSPSGGPGNQPQHF
>TRBV20-1|-|17|-|TRBJ2-4
TGCAGTGCTAGAGATGGTACGGAAACTCTAGCCAAAAACATTCAGTACTTC
CSARDGTETLAKNIQYF
>TRBV10-3|few|17|TRBD2|TRBJ2-3
TGTGCCATCAGAACTGCCGCTAGCGGGAGAAGTACAGATACGCAGTATTTT
CAIRTAASGRSTDTQYF
>TRBV27|-|14|-|TRBJ1-5
TGTGCCAGCAGTCCTTTGAATAGCAATCAGCCCCAGCATTTT
CASSPLNSNQPQHF
>TRBV12-3/TRBV12-4|-|16|-|TRBJ2-1
TGTGCCAGCAGTTTATTTCTAGCGCCCCCATACAATGAGCAGTTCTTC
CASSLFLAPPYNEQFF
>TRBV24-1|-|15|TRBD1|TRBJ2-3
TGTGCCACCAGTGATCCCGACAGGGGGACAGATACGCAGTATTTT
CATSDPDRGTDTQYF
>TRBV6-5|-|14|TRBD1|TRBJ1-2
TGTGCCAGCAAGGAGACAGGGGGCGCCTATGGCTACATCTTC
CASKETGGAYGYIF
>TRBV4-1|few|16|TRBD2|TRBJ2-1
TGCGCCAGCAGCTCCCACACTAGCGGGAGCAACAATGAGCAGTTCTTC
CASSSHTSGSNNEQFF
>TRBV10-2|few|14|-|TRBJ2-7
TGCGCCAGCAGTGAGTCAGGTGGTCCCTACGAGCAGTACTTC
CASSESGGPYEQYF
>TRBV6-2/TRBV6-3|-|15|TRBD2|TRBJ2-7
TGTGCCAGCAGCAAGGGACTAGCGCGGACCTACGAGCAGTACTTC
CASSKGLARTYEQYF
>TRBV29-1|-|19|TRBD1|TRBJ2-7
TGCAGCGTTAATTTTAGTAGGGGGCGCCTAACTAGAGGCCCCTACGAGCAGTACTTC
CSVNFSRGRLTRGPYEQYF
>TRBV7-2|many|14|-|TRBJ2-3
TGTGCCAGCAGCTTAGCCCTTGGAACAGATACGCAGTATTTT
CASSLALGTDTQYF
>TRBV4-1|-|18|TRBD2|TRBJ2-7
TGCGCCAGCAGCCAAACCACACTTATTAGCGGGACGTCCTACGAGCAGTACTTC
CASSQTTLISGTSYEQYF
>TRBV7-2|few|13|-|TRBJ1-2
TGTGCCAGCAGCCTCGGGATCGATGAAGGCTACACCTTC
CASSLGIDEGYTF
>TRBV21-1|few|17|-|TRBJ2-7
TGTGCCAGCAGCAAAGCGCTTATCGGGACTTGCCCCTACGAGCAGTACTTC
CASSKALIGTCPYEQYF
>TRBV5-6|-|17|-|TRBJ2-1
TGTGCCAGCAGCCCTTGGATTGTAGGTCCCACCTACAATGAGCAGTTCTTC
CASSPWIVGPTYNEQFF
>TRBV20-1|-|16|TRBD2|TRBJ2-4
TGCAGTGCTAGGGGACTAGCGGACCTAGCCAAAAACATTCAGTACTTC
CSARGLADLAKNIQYF
>TRBV7-9|-|15|-|TRBJ2-7
TGTGCCAGCATCTCTCCGGGACTCGCTGTGGGCGAGCAGTACTTC
CASISPGLAVGEQYF
>TRBV5-6|-|15|-|TRBJ2-5
TGTGCCAGCAGCTTGTGGATATCGGGGCGAGAGACCCAGTACTTC
CASSLWISGRETQYF
>TRBV27|-|15|TRBD1|TRBJ2-5
TGTGCCAGCAGCACGGGACAGGGGGTTAGTAAGACCCAGTACTTC
CASSTGQGVSKTQYF
>TRBV10-3|-|17|TRBD2|TRBJ2-3
TGTGCCATCAGTGAAGGTGCTAGCGGGACTAGCACAGATGCGCAGTATTTT
CAISEGASGTSTDAQYF
>TRBV11-2|-|13|-|TRBJ2-2
TGTGCCAGCAGCTTGGGGGGGGGCGGAGAGCTGTTTTTT
CASSLGGGGELFF
>TRBV6-5|-|12|-|TRBJ1-1
TGTGCCAGCAGTAGGACAGCCACTGAAGCTTTCTTT
CASSRTATEAFF